Below are 18 T cell receptor beta chains sequenced from a single sample in a study of human T cells and chemical hapten exposure. As to time point: healthy volunteer bleed at 2 weeks. The study extracted total RNA from unfractionated whole blood. Using its own MiXCR run on the RACE reads, TCRdb lists one record per CDR3 protein. The sample holds over 45,000 distinct CDR3 sequences, around 4% seen once. The sequencing input was whole blood. The receptors derive from a female donor in good health. Some clones in this sample may be carry-over from other donors' samples.

This clonotype was counted a few times. The chain uses TRBV7-9 and TRBJ2-6; D is ambiguous. This CDR3 region has 17 residues. The germline V gene has CDR1 SEHNR and CDR2 FQNEAQ (reference sequence). V was clipped by 3 bases and J by 0 bases, with 12 bases between them. CDR3 loop: CASSLPRRYSGANVLTF. DNA of the CDR3: TGTGCCAGCAGCTTGCCTAGGCGCTACTCTGGGGCCAACGTCCTGACTTTC.

This clonotype has only a few counts. This chain joins TRBV20-1 and TRBJ1-4; D is possibly TRBD1 (6 bases). CDR1 and CDR2 (germline): DFQATT, SNEGSKA (reference sequence). This CDR3 region has 14 residues. Trimming stripped 0 bases from V and 7 bases from J, with 12 bases between. CDR3 in amino acids: CSARDWGRGEKLFF. CDR3 coding DNA: TGCAGTGCTAGAGATTGGGGGCGCGGTGAAAAACTGTTTTTT.

This clonotype was picked up many times. V gene TRBV10-3 combines with J gene TRBJ1-6; D remains unclear. From germline, CDR1 is ENHRY and CDR2 SYGVKD. The CDR3 covers 12 residues. Trimming left V 8 bases short and J 10 bases short, with 12 bases between. For the CDR3, the DNA is TGTGCCATCGGAGAACGCGAGTCACCCCTCCACTTT. Its protein product is CAIGERESPLHF.

This clonotype was seen repeatedly, ten times or more. The chain links TRBV7-8 to TRBJ1-2, with D maybe TRBD1 (6 bases). The V gene's germline CDR1 is SGHVS and CDR2 FQNEAQ. The length of the CDR3 is 13 residues. The ends were cut back, 8 bases at V and 1 base at J, with 11 bases in the middle. The CDR3 region is CASGGTVNYGYTF. The DNA of the CDR3 is TGTGCCAGCGGGGGCACTGTTAACTATGGCTACACCTTC.

This clonotype was found many times. This chain uses TRBV20-1 with TRBJ2-5; D gene unclear. CDR1 is DFQATT, CDR2 SNEGSKA, per germline (reference sequence). Trimming removed 6 bases at V and 2 bases at J, with 13 bases between. This CDR3 has 13 amino acids. CDR3 in DNA: TGCAGTGCCGACAAGGACGGTCAAGAGACCCAGTACTTC. Translation: CSADKDGQETQYF.

The table lists this clonotype with many counts. The V and J genes are TRBV10-3 and TRBJ2-6, with D unclear. V was cut by 8 bases and J by 1 base, with 9 bases left in between. This CDR3 spans 14 amino acids. The germline V gene has CDR1 ENHRY and CDR2 SYGVKD. DNA of the CDR3: TGTGCCATCGCAGCGTCTTCTGGGGCCAACGTCCTGACTTTC. This encodes CAIAASSGANVLTF.

This clonotype was recorded at least ten times. The V gene is TRBV6-5, the J gene TRBJ2-4; 7 bases agree with TRBD1. Germline CDR1 and CDR2: MNHEY and SVGAGI. This CDR3 has 15 amino acids. V lost 0 bases to trimming and J lost 2 bases; unmatched junction nucleotides: 1. The CDR3 is CASSYSTGPKNIQYF. The CDR3 nucleotides read TGTGCCAGCAGTTACTCGACAGGGCCCAAAAACATTCAGTACTTC.

The chain's CDR3 is CASSPGPRGYSDTEAFF. CDR3 sequence (DNA): TGTGCCAGCTCACCCGGGCCCAGGGGGTATTCAGACACTGAAGCTTTCTTT. The chain is built from TRBV18 and TRBJ1-1; 7 bases match TRBD1. CDR1 is KGHSH and CDR2 is LQKENI in the germline V gene. J lost 3 bases, V lost 3 bases, and 13 bases had no gene match. The CDR3 sequence is 17 residues long. Looking up the rest from reference TRBV18 and TRBJ1-1 gives the full variable domain: NAGVMQNPRHLVRRRGQEARLRCSPMKGHSHVYWYRQLPEEGLKFMVYLQKENIIDESGMPKERFSAEFPKEGPSILRIQQVVRGDSAAYFCASSPGPRGYSDTEAFFGQGTRLTVV.

This clonotype was seen repeatedly, ten times or more. The chain joins TRBV29-1 to TRBJ1-1; D gene ambiguous. The ends were cut back, 3 bases at V and 5 bases at J, with 7 bases in the middle. Germline-derived CDR1 and CDR2 are SQVTM and ANQGSEA. The CDR3 consists of 11 residues. The DNA for the CDR3 is TGCAGCGTTGAGGAGGGAACTGAAGCTTTCTTT. It specifies CSVEEGTEAFF.

Many counts were recorded for this clonotype. The gene calls are TRBV6-2 or TRBV6-3 and TRBJ1-5, with D possibly TRBD1 on 6 matching bases. V was cut by 5 bases and J by 7 bases, with 15 bases left in between. The CDR3 totals 14 residues. Germline CDR1 reads MNHEY; CDR2 reads SVGEGT. CDR3 residues: CASSHGQRGQPQHF. Written as DNA, the CDR3 is TGTGCCAGCAGTCACGGACAGAGGGGGCAGCCCCAGCATTTT.

This clonotype was found many times. The CDR3 DNA follows: TGTGCCAGCAGTTTCGTCCCTAGCGGGGGCACCCCCAATAGCACAGATACGCAGTATTTT. It encodes CASSFVPSGGTPNSTDTQYF. The chain carries TRBV28 and TRBJ2-3, with 10 bases lining up with TRBD2. The germline V gene has CDR1 MDHEN and CDR2 SYDVKM. The CDR3 spans 20 residues. Trimming cost V 3 bases and J 0 bases; bases outside gene matches: 15.

This clonotype was counted at least ten times. The chain employs TRBV11-1 and TRBJ1-1; 7 bases match TRBD1. V lost 1 base, J lost 1 base, and 6 bases stayed unmatched. Germline V gene sequence: CDR1 SGHAT, CDR2 FQDESV (reference sequence). The CDR3 extends over 16 amino acids. Here the CDR3 reads CASSLGTGASNTEAFF. CDR3 nucleotide sequence: TGTGCCAGCAGCTTAGGTACAGGGGCCTCGAACACTGAAGCTTTCTTT.

This clonotype was recorded many times. This chain links TRBV6-1 with TRBJ2-2; D ambiguous. Germline-derived CDR1 and CDR2 are MNHNS and SASEGT. The germline V and J ends were trimmed by 6 bases and 3 bases, with 14 bases remaining between them. The CDR3 totals 15 residues. CDR3 sequence (DNA): TGTGCCAGCAGCGTGGACGCATCCTACACCGGGGAGCTGTTTTTT. As protein: CASSVDASYTGELFF.

This clonotype has ten or more counts. Written as DNA, the CDR3 is TGTGCCAGCAGTTCAGGGGGGGGAGTGTTTTTT. This translates into CASSSGGGVFF. This chain uses TRBV27 with TRBJ1-4; TRBD1 matches at 7 bases. V trimming: 4 bases; J trimming: 15 bases; junction bases outside the gene matches: 5. Germline-derived CDR1 and CDR2 are MNHEY and SMNVEV (reference sequence). The CDR3 is 11 amino acids.

This clonotype was observed a handful of times. Since a much larger clone is just one base distant, this may be a read error. V and J are TRBV5-6 and TRBJ1-6, with TRBD1 matching 8 bases. CDR3 length: 16 amino acids. CDR1 and CDR2 (germline): SGHDT, YYEEEE. CDR3 region: CASSRETGALNSPLNF. The CDR3 DNA reads as TGTGCCAGCAGCCGCGAGACAGGGGCTCTAAATTCACCCCTCAACTTT.

This clonotype was counted ten times or more. The chain links TRBV5-6 to TRBJ2-7, with D possibly matching TRBD2 (5 bases). The CDR3 length is 18 residues. Trimming cost V 1 base and J 3 bases, with 23 bases left between them. Germline loops: CDR1 SGHDT, CDR2 YYEEEE. CDR3 region: CASSLSFIFSADYYEQYF. CDR3 DNA sequence: TGTGCCAGCAGCTTGTCGTTTATTTTTTCGGCCGACTACTACGAGCAGTACTTC.

The J gene is TRBJ1-3, the V gene TRBV25-1; 11 bases are shared with TRBD1. V shed 7 bases, J shed 6 bases, and the junction held 5 bases outside the gene matches. CDR1 and CDR2 (germline): MGHDK, SYGVNS. This CDR3 contains 14 residues. The CDR3 DNA is TGTGCCAGCATGGGACAGGGGGTTCCAAACACCATATATTTT. It specifies CASMGQGVPNTIYF.

Ten or more counts support this clonotype. V is TRBV14 and J is TRBJ2-2, with D possibly TRBD1 on 5 matching bases. V was clipped by 4 bases and J by 2 bases, with 11 bases between them. This CDR3 has 15 amino acids. Germline V gene data show CDR1 as SGHDN and CDR2 as FVKESK. Written as DNA, the CDR3 is TGTGCCAGCAGCCCGCGACAGACCAACACCGGGGAGCTGTTTTTT. Its translation: CASSPRQTNTGELFF.